In this sample, the clone carrying this TCR beta chain turned up a few times. Its specificity is unknown. The sample belongs to a study of T-cell memory formation after mild COVID-19. Study-wide findings and caveats: Mainly CM and EM harbored the contracting CD4+ clones; mainly EMRA harbored the CD8+ ones. A second wave expanding day 15 to 37 was CD4+-biased; contracting clones were balanced.

From 5'RACE with constant-segment primers came TCR alpha and TCR beta cDNA libraries that carried sample barcodes and UMIs. Each CDR3 protein is one row after TCRdb ran MiXCR on the 5' RACE reads. Found here are about 360,000 distinct CDR3 sequences, 14% of them singletons; the top ten hold roughly 22%. The CDR3 consists of 15 residues. Germline-derived CDR1 and CDR2 are SGHTA and FQGNSA. V was clipped by 3 bases and J by 1 base, with 11 bases between them. The sequence came from a man between 18 and 29 years old who had mild COVID-19 (a few samples of this study predate the infection). Cell type and time point are not known. The chain recombines TRBV7-2 with TRBJ2-3; D possibly corresponds to TRBD1 (6 bases). Sequencing used PBMCs or a T cell subset sorted from them (not recorded which). The CDR3 spells CASSFRTVRTDTQYF. The CDR3 nucleotides are TGTGCCAGCAGCTTCAGGACAGTCCGCACAGATACGCAGTATTTT.